This T cell receptor (beta chain) was sequenced for a study of OX40 agonist ivuxolimab in advanced cancers. Overall study context: Prior anti-PD-1, anti-PD-L1 or anti-CTLA-4 therapy did not bar entry, and about 38% had some.

Clones were sequenced by immunoSEQ multiplex PCR, and TCRdb holds only the in-frame ones, with some missing. The table shows more than 65,000 clones, with around 80% occurring only once. The CDR3 runs to 16 residues. CDR1 is MNHEY, CDR2 SMNVEV, per germline (reference sequence). J was trimmed by 6 bases and V by 4 bases; bases with no gene match: 8. This clone has a handful of counts. This sequence was found in an adult with an advanced solid tumor such as melanoma, head and neck, liver or kidney cancer. The source material was CD4+ or CD8+ T cells sorted from blood, sampled in a trial of the OX40 agonist ivuxolimab. This chain uses TRBV27 with TRBJ2-1, with 11 bases lining up with TRBD2. CDR3 nucleotides: TGTGCCAGCAGTTACCACACTAGCGGGAGCGGCAATGAGCAGTTCTTC. This codes for CASSYHTSGSGNEQFF.